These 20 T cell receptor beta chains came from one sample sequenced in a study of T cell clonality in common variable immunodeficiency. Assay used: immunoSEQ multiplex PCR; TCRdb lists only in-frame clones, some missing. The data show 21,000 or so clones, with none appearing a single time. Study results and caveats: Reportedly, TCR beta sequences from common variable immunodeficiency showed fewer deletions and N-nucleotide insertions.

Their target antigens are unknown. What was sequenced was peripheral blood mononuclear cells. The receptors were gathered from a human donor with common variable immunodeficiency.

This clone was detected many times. The DNA read from the CDR3 is TGTGCCAGCACCCTAGACTTCTCTGGAAACACC. Protein: CASTLDFSGNT. The whole CDR3 sequence reads CASTLDFSGNTIYF. The chain links TRBV2 to TRBJ1-3; D is uncertain. The DNA ends 3 residues before the CDR3 does, and the rest of the CDR3 is filled in from the germline J gene. Looked up from germline, CDR1 is SNHLY and CDR2 is FYNNEI. CDR3 length equals 14 residues. V dropped 7 bases and J dropped 0 bases, with 10 bases sitting between them. Drawing the rest from reference TRBV2 and TRBJ1-3, the complete variable domain is EPEVTQTPSHQVTQMGQEVILRCVPISNHLYFYWYRQILGQKVEFLVSFYNNEISEKSEIFDDQFSVERPDGSNFTLKIRSTKLEDSAMYFCASTLDFSGNTIYFGEGSWLTVV.

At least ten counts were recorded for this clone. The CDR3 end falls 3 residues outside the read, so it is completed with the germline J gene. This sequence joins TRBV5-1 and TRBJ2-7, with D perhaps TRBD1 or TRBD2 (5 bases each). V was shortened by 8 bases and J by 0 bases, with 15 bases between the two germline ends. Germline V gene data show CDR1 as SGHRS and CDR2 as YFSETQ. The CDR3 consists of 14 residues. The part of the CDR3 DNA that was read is TGCGCCAGTCAAAGAGGGGCAAACTCCTACGAG. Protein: CASQRGANSYE. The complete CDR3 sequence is CASQRGANSYEQYF.

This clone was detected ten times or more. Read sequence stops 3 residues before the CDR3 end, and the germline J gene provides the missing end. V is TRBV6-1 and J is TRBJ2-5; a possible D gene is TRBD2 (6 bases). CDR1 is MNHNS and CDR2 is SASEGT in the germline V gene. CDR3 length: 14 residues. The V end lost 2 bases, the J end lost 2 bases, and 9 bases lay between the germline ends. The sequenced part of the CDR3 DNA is TGTGCCAGCAGTGAACGACTAGATCAAGAGACC. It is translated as CASSERLDQET. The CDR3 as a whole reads CASSERLDQETQYF.

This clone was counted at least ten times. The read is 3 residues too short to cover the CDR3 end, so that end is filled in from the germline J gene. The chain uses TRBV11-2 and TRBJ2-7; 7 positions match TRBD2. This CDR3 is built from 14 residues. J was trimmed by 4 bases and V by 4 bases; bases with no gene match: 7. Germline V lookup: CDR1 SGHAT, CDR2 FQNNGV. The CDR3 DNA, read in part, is TGTGCCAGCAGCTCTGGGACTATGAGATACGAG. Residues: CASSSGTMRYE. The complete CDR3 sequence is CASSSGTMRYEQYF.

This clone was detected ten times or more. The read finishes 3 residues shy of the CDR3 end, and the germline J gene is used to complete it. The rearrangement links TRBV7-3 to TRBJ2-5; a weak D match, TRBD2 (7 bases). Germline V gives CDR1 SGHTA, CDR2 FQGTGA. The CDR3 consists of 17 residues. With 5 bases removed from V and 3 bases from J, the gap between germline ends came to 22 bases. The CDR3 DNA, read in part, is TGTGCCAGCAGCCTAATCGGCGGGGGCCGGGAAAAAGAGACC. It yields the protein CASSLIGGGREKET. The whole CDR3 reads CASSLIGGGREKETQYF.

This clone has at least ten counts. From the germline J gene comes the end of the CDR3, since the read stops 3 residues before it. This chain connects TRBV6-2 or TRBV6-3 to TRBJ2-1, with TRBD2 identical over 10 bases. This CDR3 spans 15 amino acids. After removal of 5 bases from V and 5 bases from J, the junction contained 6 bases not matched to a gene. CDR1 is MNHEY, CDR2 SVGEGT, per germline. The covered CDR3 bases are TGTGCCAGCAGTGCTTGGACTAGCGGAGACAATGAG. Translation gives CASSAWTSGDNE. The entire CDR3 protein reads CASSAWTSGDNEQFF.

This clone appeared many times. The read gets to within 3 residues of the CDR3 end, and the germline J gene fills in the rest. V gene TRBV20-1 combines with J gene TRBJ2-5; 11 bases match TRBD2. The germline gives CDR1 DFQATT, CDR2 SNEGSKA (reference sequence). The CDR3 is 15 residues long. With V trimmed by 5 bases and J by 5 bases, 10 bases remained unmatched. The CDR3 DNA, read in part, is TGCAGTGCTCATAGCGGGGGGGCGTCGTTTGAGACC. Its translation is CSAHSGGASFET. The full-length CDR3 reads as CSAHSGGASFETQYF.

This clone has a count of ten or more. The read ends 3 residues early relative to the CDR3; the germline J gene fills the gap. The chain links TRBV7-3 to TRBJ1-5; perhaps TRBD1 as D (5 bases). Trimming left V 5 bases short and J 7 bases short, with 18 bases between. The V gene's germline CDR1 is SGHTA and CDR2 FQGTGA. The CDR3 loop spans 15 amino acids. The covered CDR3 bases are TGTGCCAGCAGCCAGGGCGTCAGGGAAGGGCAGCCC. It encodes CASSQGVREGQP. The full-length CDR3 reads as CASSQGVREGQPQHF.

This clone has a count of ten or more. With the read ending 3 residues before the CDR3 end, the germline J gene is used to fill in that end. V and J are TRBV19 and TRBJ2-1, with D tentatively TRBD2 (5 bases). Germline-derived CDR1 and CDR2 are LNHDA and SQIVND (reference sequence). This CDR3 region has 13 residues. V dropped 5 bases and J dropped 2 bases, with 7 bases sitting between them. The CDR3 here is CASSSGAYNEQFF. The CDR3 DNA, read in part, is TGTGCCAGTAGTTCCGGGGCCTACAATGAG.

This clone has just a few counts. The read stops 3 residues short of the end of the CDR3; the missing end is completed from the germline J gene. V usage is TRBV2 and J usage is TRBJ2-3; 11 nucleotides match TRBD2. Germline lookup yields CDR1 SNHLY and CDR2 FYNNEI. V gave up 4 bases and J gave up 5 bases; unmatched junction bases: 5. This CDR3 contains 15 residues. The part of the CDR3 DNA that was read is TGTGCCAGCAGTGTAGCGGGGGGGCACAGAGATACG. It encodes CASSVAGGHRDT. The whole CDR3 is CASSVAGGHRDTQYF.

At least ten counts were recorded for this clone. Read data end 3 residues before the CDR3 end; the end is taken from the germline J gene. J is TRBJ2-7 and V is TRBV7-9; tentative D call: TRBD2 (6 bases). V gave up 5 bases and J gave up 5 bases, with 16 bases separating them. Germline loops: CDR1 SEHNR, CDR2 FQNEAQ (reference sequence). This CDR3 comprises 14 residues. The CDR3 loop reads CASSPWGVGHEQYF. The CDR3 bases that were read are TGTGCCAGCAGCCCCTGGGGGGTCGGGCACGAG. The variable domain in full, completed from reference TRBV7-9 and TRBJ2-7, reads DTGVSQNPRHKITKRGQNVTFRCDPISEHNRLYWYRQTLGQGPEFLTYFQNEAQLEKSRLLSDRFSAERPKGSFSTLEIQRTEQGDSAMYLCASSPWGVGHEQYFGPGTRLTVT.

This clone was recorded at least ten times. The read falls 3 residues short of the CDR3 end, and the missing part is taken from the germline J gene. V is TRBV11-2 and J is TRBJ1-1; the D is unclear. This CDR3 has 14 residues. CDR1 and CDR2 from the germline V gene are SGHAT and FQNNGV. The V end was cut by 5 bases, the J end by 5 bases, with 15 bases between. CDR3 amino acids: CASSPSRGGTEAFF. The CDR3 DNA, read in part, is TGTGCCAGCAGCCCCTCCCGGGGAGGGACTGAA.

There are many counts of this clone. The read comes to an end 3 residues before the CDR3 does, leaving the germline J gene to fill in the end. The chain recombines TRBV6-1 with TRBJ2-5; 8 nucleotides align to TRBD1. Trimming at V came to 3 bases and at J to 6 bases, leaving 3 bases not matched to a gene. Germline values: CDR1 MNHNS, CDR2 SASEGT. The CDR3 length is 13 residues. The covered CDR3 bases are TGTGCCAGCAGTGAGACAGGGGCACAGACC. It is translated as CASSETGAQT. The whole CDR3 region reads CASSETGAQTQYF.

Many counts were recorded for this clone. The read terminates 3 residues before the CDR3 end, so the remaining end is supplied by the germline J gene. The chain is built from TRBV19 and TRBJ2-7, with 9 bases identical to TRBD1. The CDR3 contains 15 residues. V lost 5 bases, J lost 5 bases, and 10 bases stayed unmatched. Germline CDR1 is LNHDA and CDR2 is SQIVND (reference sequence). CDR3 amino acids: CASSAFGTGNHEQYF. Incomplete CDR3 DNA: TGTGCCAGTAGTGCTTTCGGGACAGGGAACCACGAG.

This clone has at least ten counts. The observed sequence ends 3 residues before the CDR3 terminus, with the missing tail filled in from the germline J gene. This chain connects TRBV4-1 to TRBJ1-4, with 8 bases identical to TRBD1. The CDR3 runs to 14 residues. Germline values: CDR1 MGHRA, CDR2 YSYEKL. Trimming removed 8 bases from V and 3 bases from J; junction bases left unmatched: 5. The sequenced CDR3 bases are TGCGCCAGCCGCAGACAGGGGCCTAATGAAAAA. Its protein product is CASRRQGPNEK. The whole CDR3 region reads CASRRQGPNEKLFF.

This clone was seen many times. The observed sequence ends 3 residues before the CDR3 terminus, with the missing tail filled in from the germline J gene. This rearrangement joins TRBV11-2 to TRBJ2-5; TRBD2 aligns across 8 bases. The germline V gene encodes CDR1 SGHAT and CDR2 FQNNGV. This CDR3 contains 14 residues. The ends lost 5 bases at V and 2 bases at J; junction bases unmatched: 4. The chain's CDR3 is CASSLLAVQETQYF. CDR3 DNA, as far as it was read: TGTGCCAGCAGCCTACTAGCGGTGCAAGAGACC.

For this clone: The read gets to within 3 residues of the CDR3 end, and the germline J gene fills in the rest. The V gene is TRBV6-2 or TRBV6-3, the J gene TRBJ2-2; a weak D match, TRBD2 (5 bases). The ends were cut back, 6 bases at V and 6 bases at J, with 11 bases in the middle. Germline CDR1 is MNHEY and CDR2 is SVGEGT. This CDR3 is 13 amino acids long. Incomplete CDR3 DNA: TGTGCCAGCAGCACTAGAGCGCCCGGGGAG. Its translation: CASSTRAPGE. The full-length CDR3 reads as CASSTRAPGELFF.

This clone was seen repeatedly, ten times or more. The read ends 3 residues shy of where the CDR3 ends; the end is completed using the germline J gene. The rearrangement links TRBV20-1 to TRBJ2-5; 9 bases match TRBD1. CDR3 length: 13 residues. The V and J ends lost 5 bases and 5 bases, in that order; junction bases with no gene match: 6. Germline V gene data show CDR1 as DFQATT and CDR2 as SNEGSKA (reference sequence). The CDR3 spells CSAQTGGRETQYF. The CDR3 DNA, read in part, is TGCAGTGCTCAGACAGGGGGAAGGGAGACC.

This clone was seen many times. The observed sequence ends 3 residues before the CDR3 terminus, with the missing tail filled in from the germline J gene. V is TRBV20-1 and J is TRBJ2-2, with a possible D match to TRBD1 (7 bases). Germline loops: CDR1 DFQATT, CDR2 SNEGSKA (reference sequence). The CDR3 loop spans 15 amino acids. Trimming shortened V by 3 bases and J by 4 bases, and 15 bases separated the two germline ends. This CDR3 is CSASAGGQSTGELFF. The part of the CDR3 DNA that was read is TGCAGTGCTAGTGCAGGGGGGCAGTCCACCGGGGAG.

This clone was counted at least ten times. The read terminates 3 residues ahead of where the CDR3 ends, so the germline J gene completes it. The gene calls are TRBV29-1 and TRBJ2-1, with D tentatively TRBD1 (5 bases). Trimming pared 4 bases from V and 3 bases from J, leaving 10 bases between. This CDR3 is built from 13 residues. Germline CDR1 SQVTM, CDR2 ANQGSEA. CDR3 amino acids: CSVGYDSYNEQFF. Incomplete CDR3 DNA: TGCAGCGTTGGGTACGACAGCTACAATGAG.